The 15 T cell receptor beta chains below come from one sample, sequenced in a study of radiation and T cells in renal cell carcinoma. Time point here: blood 2 weeks post-SBRT. Treatment meaning: 15 Gy SBRT to primary tumor, nephrectomy 4 weeks later. Measured with immunoSEQ multiplex PCR; TCRdb has only the in-frame clones, and not every one. The sample contains some 150,000 clones, about nine tenths of which appear only once. The sample consisted of blood, taken from a patient whose treatment included radiotherapy and nephrectomy. The origin of the receptors is a woman between 45 and 60 years old with renal cell carcinoma.

The chain employs TRBV6-5 and TRBJ2-4; 9 nucleotides match TRBD1. CDR1 and CDR2 (germline): MNHEY, SVGAGI. V gave up 0 bases and J gave up 6 bases; unmatched junction bases: 3. The CDR3 spans 15 residues. CDR3 DNA sequence: TGTGCCAGCAGTTACTCGGACAGGGGATCAAACATTCAGTACTTC. Its protein product is CASSYSDRGSNIQYF.

V usage is TRBV11-2 and J usage is TRBJ2-1; either TRBD1 or TRBD2 may fit D (5 bases each). The CDR3 totals 15 residues. V lost 3 bases, J lost 4 bases, and 13 bases lay in between. CDR1 and CDR2 from the germline V gene are SGHAT and FQNNGV. The CDR3 nucleotides read TGTGCCAGCAGCTTGGGGGATCCTACTTACAATGAGCAGTTCTTC. Its protein is CASSLGDPTYNEQFF.

This chain joins TRBV4-2 and TRBJ1-6; D not certain. Germline CDR1 LGHNA, CDR2 YNFKEQ. Trimming left V 0 bases short and J 6 bases short, with 6 bases between. This CDR3 is built from 14 residues. The CDR3 sequence: CASSQDGRNSPLHF. For the CDR3, the DNA is TGTGCCAGCAGCCAAGACGGTCGTAATTCACCCCTCCACTTT.

This CDR3 reads CASSASGLQETQYF. DNA for the CDR3: TGTGCCAGCAGTGCGTCGGGACTCCAAGAGACCCAGTACTTC. The chain combines TRBV6-1 with TRBJ2-5; possibly TRBD2 for D (6 bases). The V and J ends lost 4 bases and 1 base respectively, with 10 bases between them. The CDR3 runs to 14 residues. The germline gives CDR1 MNHNS, CDR2 SASEGT.

The chain uses TRBV19 and TRBJ1-5, with a tentative D call TRBD1 (6 bases). The CDR3 runs 14 residues. Germline-derived CDR1 and CDR2 are LNHDA and SQIVND (reference sequence). V lost 8 bases and J lost 5, with 16 bases in between. The chain's CDR3 is CASLEQGSYQPQHF. The CDR3 DNA reads as TGTGCCAGTTTAGAACAGGGATCGTATCAGCCCCAGCATTTT.

V usage is TRBV5-6 and J usage is TRBJ2-5; a weak D match, TRBD1 (5 bases). This CDR3 comprises 13 residues. V was cut by 0 bases and J by 2 bases, with 5 bases left in between. Germline CDR1 reads SGHDT; CDR2 reads YYEEEE. CDR3 in DNA: TGTGCCAGCAGCTTGGGACAGCAAGAGACCCAGTACTTC. Protein sequence: CASSLGQQETQYF.

The genes are TRBV5-1 and TRBJ1-2; D unresolved. The CDR3 contains 12 residues. From germline, CDR1 is SGHRS and CDR2 YFSETQ. Trimming removed 1 base at V and 6 bases at J, with 7 bases between. As DNA, the CDR3 is TGCGCCAGCAGCTTGAGTGGAAATGGCTACACCTTC. Protein sequence: CASSLSGNGYTF. The full variable domain, in which reference TRBV5-1 and TRBJ1-2 provide the parts outside the CDR3, is KAGVTQTPRYLIKTRGQQVTLSCSPISGHRSVSWYQQTPGQGLQFLFEYFSETQRNKGNFPGRFSGRQFSNSRSEMNVSTLELGDSALYLCASSLSGNGYTFGSGTRLTVV.

This clone was picked up one time. This chain connects TRBV19 to TRBJ2-7, with 10 bases identical to TRBD1. Germline-derived CDR1 and CDR2 are LNHDA and SQIVND (reference sequence). This CDR3 spans 13 amino acids. V shed 10 bases, J shed 4 bases, and the junction held 7 bases outside the gene matches. CDR3 bases: TGTGCCAACCGGGACAGGGGCGAATACGAGCAGTACTTC. Translated: CANRDRGEYEQYF.

The chain is built from TRBV6-1 and TRBJ1-2; D gene ambiguous. This CDR3 is 14 amino acids long. Germline CDR1 MNHNS, CDR2 SASEGT. Trimming removed 6 bases from V and 0 bases from J, with 11 bases in between. CDR3: CASRFGIPNYGYTF. CDR3 nucleotide sequence: TGTGCCAGCAGGTTCGGCATTCCTAACTATGGCTACACCTTC.

The chain has TRBV9 and TRBJ1-1, with TRBD1 as a possible D gene (6 bases). Germline V CDR1 and CDR2: SGDLS, YYNGEE. The V end was cut by 0 bases, the J end by 3 bases, with 6 bases between. The length of the CDR3 is 13 residues. CDR3 in DNA: TGTGCCAGCAGCGTAGACAGGGACACTGAAGCTTTCTTT. Protein sequence: CASSVDRDTEAFF.

This sequence joins TRBV21-1 and TRBJ1-2. TRBV21-1 is given as a pseudogene. The CDR3 has 15 residues. The DNA for the CDR3 is TGTGCCAGCAGCAAAGCCATAGGGCAGACCTATGGCTACACCTTC. This translates into CASSKAIGQTYGYTF.

V usage is TRBV7-9 and J usage is TRBJ2-7; unclear D gene. Germline CDR1 and CDR2: SEHNR and FQNEAQ (reference sequence). Trimming removed 3 bases at V and 1 base at J, with 10 bases between. The CDR3 is 14 amino acids. CDR3 coding DNA: TGTGCCAGCAGCTTTAGTGGTAGATCCTACGAGCAGTACTTC. Protein: CASSFSGRSYEQYF.

J is TRBJ2-1 and V is TRBV4-2; TRBD1 matches 8 bases. The junction had 13 bases not matched to a gene; V was cut back by 2 bases and J by 4 bases. The CDR3 is 18 residues long. Germline-derived CDR1 and CDR2 are LGHNA and YNFKEQ. The CDR3 bases are TGTGCCAGCAGCCAACACACCGGGCCGGGACAGGTGTACAATGAGCAGTTCTTC. Protein sequence: CASSQHTGPGQVYNEQFF.

The count of this clone is one. The chain carries TRBV4-3 and TRBJ1-3; D possibly corresponds to TRBD1 (6 bases). The V end was cut by 0 bases, the J end by 7 bases, with 16 bases between. The CDR3 is 16 amino acids. Germline CDR1 reads LGHNA; CDR2 reads YSLEER. The CDR3 here is CASSQDRAGVGNTIYF. Written as DNA, the CDR3 is TGCGCCAGCAGCCAAGATAGGGCAGGGGTAGGGAACACCATATATTTT.

V and J are TRBV29-1 and TRBJ1-1; no reliable D call. The CDR3 is 12 residues long. V gave up 4 bases and J gave up 0 bases, with 6 bases separating them. In germline, CDR1 is SQVTM, CDR2 ANQGSEA. CDR3 in amino acids: CSVGWVNTEAFF. The CDR3 bases are TGCAGCGTTGGTTGGGTGAACACTGAAGCTTTCTTT.